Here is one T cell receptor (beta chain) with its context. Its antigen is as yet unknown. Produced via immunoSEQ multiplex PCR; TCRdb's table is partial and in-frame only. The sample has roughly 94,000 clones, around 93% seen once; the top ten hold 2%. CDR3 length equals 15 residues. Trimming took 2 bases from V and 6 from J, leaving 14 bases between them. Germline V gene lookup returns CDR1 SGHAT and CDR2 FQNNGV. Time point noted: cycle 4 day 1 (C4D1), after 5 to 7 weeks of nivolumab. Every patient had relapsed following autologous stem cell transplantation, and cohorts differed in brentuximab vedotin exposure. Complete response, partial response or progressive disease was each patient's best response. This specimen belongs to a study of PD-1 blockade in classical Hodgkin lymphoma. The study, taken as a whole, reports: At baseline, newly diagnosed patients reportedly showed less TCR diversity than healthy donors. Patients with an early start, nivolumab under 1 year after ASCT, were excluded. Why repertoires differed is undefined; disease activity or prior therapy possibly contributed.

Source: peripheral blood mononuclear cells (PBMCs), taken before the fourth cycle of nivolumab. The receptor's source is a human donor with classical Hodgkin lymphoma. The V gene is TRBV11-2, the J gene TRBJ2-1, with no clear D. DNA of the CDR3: TGTGCCAGCAGCTTAACGGACGTGCCCGGCAATGAGCAGTTCTTC. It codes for CASSLTDVPGNEQFF.